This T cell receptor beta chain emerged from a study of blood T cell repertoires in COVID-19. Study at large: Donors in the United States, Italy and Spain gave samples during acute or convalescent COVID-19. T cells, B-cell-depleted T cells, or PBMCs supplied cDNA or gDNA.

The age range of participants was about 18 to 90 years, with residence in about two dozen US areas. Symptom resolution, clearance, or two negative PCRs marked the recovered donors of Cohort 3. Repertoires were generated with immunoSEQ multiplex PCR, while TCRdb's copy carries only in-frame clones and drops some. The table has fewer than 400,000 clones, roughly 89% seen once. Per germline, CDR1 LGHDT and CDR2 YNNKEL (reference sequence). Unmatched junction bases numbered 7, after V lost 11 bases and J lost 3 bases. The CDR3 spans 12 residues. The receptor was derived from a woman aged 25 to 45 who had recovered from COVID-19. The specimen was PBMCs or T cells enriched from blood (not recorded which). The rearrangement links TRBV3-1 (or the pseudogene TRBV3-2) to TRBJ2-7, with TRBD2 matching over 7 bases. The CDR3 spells CACGLVGYEQYF. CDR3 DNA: TGTGCCTGCGGACTAGTTGGCTACGAGCAGTACTTC.